This passage covers 23 T cell receptor beta chains from one sample sequenced in a study of Ad26.COV2.S vaccination and SARS-CoV-2 variants. Treatment in this sample: some 19 received Ad26.COV2.S at low or high dose, single or two shots; 5 received placebo; per-sample allocation not given. Collection of samples fell on day 63 after the first vaccine or placebo injection. Clones were read by immunoSEQ multiplex PCR, and TCRdb kept only the in-frame ones, dropping some. This sample has about 470,000 clones; about 90% occur once, and the top ten carry less than 4.5%. The sequences come from peripheral blood, collected in a trial of Ad26.COV2.S vaccine versus placebo. Source of these receptors: a person between 18 and 59 years old who received the Ad26.COV2.S COVID-19 vaccine or a placebo.

The chain links TRBV11-3 to TRBJ2-3; a weak D match, TRBD2 (5 bases). CDR3 size: 15 residues. Germline V gene sequence: CDR1 SGHNT, CDR2 YENEEA. Trimming cost V 3 bases and J 4 bases, with 14 bases left between them. The CDR3 DNA reads TGTGCCAGCAGCTTTAGTGGGATGAGGGCAGATACGCAGTATTTT. Its protein is CASSFSGMRADTQYF.

The chain is built from TRBV28 and TRBJ2-7; 8 bases line up with TRBD1. The J segment lost 1 base and the V segment lost 6 bases, leaving 8 bases of the junction unmatched. Germline V gene data show CDR1 as MDHEN and CDR2 as SYDVKM. The CDR3 has 15 residues. The CDR3 DNA follows: TGTGCCAGCAGACGACAGGGGTTGGGTTCCTACGAGCAGTACTTC. Amino acid sequence: CASRRQGLGSYEQYF.

The chain uses TRBV5-4 and TRBJ2-1; 12 bases agree with TRBD2. Germline loops: CDR1 SGHNT, CDR2 YYREEE (reference sequence). The CDR3 is 16 amino acids. J lost 9 bases, V lost 0 bases, and 7 bases had no gene match. The CDR3 coding sequence is TGTGCCAGCAGCTTGGATTGGAGACTAGCGGGAGTTGAGCAGTTCTTC. Its protein product is CASSLDWRLAGVEQFF.

The J gene is TRBJ1-1, the V gene TRBV5-6; a weak D match, TRBD1 (6 bases). The germline CDR1 and CDR2 sequences are SGHDT and YYEEEE. Trimming stripped 4 bases from V and 5 bases from J, with 21 bases between. The CDR3 contains 16 residues. CDR3 in amino acids: CASSGKPGQRGTEAFF. CDR3 DNA sequence: TGTGCCAGCAGCGGTAAACCGGGACAACGAGGGACTGAAGCTTTCTTT.

The DNA for the CDR3 is TGTGCCAGCAGCGAGGGCCCGTACGAGCAGTACTTC. This codes for CASSEGPYEQYF. The genes are TRBV7-6 and TRBJ2-7; D perhaps matches TRBD2 (5 bases). CDR1 SGHVS and CDR2 FNYEAQ come from the germline V gene. Trimming stripped 5 bases from V and 4 bases from J, with 9 bases between. The CDR3 loop spans 12 amino acids.

The V and J genes are TRBV6-5 and TRBJ1-1, with 7 bases aligning to TRBD1. Trimming removed 6 bases from V and 1 base from J; junction bases left unmatched: 5. CDR1 and CDR2 (germline): MNHEY, SVGAGI. The CDR3 extends over 14 amino acids. CDR3 protein: CASSAQGTNTEAFF. The CDR3 coding sequence is TGTGCCAGCAGCGCACAGGGGACGAACACTGAAGCTTTCTTT.

The chain joins TRBV27 to TRBJ1-6; D gene uncertain. The germline gives CDR1 MNHEY, CDR2 SMNVEV (reference sequence). The CDR3 runs 16 residues. Trimming stripped 0 bases from V and 3 bases from J, with 9 bases between. The CDR3 sequence is CASSLSGESYNSPLHF. The CDR3 nucleotides read TGTGCCAGCAGTTTATCTGGGGAGAGCTATAATTCACCCCTCCACTTT.

The chain uses TRBV5-1 and TRBJ2-7, with 14 bases lining up with TRBD2. This CDR3 has 16 residues. CDR1 is SGHRS and CDR2 is YFSETQ in the germline V gene. With 4 bases clipped from V and 2 bases from J, the junction kept 5 bases outside the gene matches. In nucleotides, the CDR3 is TGCGCCAGCAGCATAGGACTAGCGGGAGGTCCCTACGAGCAGTACTTC. Translated: CASSIGLAGGPYEQYF. Drawing the rest from reference TRBV5-1 and TRBJ2-7, the complete variable domain is KAGVTQTPRYLIKTRGQQVTLSCSPISGHRSVSWYQQTPGQGLQFLFEYFSETQRNKGNFPGRFSGRQFSNSRSEMNVSTLELGDSALYLCASSIGLAGGPYEQYFGPGTRLTVT.

CDR3 loop: CASSTSSPGLAGIYNEQFF. The DNA for the CDR3 is TGTGCCAGCAGCACAAGCTCCCCGGGGCTAGCGGGAATCTACAATGAGCAGTTCTTC. The J gene is TRBJ2-1, the V gene TRBV9; 9 nucleotides match TRBD2. J was trimmed by 3 bases and V by 4 bases; bases with no gene match: 17. CDR3 length: 19 amino acids. The germline gives CDR1 SGDLS, CDR2 YYNGEE. Complete variable domain (other parts from reference TRBV9 and TRBJ2-1): DSGVTQTPKHLITATGQRVTLRCSPRSGDLSVYWYQQSLDQGLQFLIQYYNGEERAKGNILERFSAQQFPDLHSELNLSSLELGDSALYFCASSTSSPGLAGIYNEQFFGPGTRLTVL.

This clone appeared once. CDR3 nucleotide sequence: TGTGCCAGCAGCTTAGGTGGACTAGGCGGCACAGATACGCAGTATTTT. Its translation is CASSLGGLGGTDTQYF. V and J are TRBV11-3 and TRBJ2-3, with 7 bases that match TRBD2. V trimming: 1 base; J trimming: 1 base; junction bases outside the gene matches: 5. From germline, CDR1 is SGHNT and CDR2 YENEEA. The CDR3 consists of 16 residues.

Regarding this clone: Germline and junction disagree at one end, which may indicate a read error. The chain is built from TRBV27 and TRBJ2-3; 10 nucleotides match TRBD2. CDR3 length: 12 residues. Per germline, CDR1 MNHEY and CDR2 SMNVEV (reference sequence). CDR3 region: CASSPPDGLAVF. DNA for the CDR3: TGTGCCAGCAGTCCTCCCGACGGACTAGCGGTTTTT.

The CDR3 DNA follows: TGTGCCAGTAGTATTCCGTCAGGGGACGAGCAGTACTTC. Encoded protein: CASSIPSGDEQYF. The chain has TRBV19 and TRBJ2-7; D is possibly TRBD1 (6 bases). V was clipped by 3 bases and J by 5 bases, with 11 bases between them. CDR3 size: 13 residues. CDR1 is LNHDA, CDR2 SQIVND, per germline (reference sequence).

This chain uses TRBV25-1 with TRBJ2-5; no clear D gene. CDR1 is MGHDK and CDR2 is SYGVNS in the germline V gene. The CDR3 consists of 13 residues. Trimming stripped 3 bases from V and 4 bases from J, with 9 bases between. The CDR3 bases are TGTGCCAGCAGTGACTTCACCGTAGAGACCCAGTACTTC. Amino acids: CASSDFTVETQYF.

V usage is TRBV4-1 and J usage is TRBJ2-1; no firm D call. CDR1 MGHRA and CDR2 YSYEKL come from the germline V gene. V lost 1 base to trimming and J lost 0 bases, with 7 bases between them. The CDR3 contains 15 residues. The CDR3 spells CASSQVGGSYNEQFF. The CDR3 DNA reads TGCGCCAGCAGCCAAGTGGGTGGCTCCTACAATGAGCAGTTCTTC.

The chain carries TRBV18 and TRBJ1-2; D may be TRBD1 (6 bases). The CDR3 consists of 16 residues. CDR1 is KGHSH and CDR2 is LQKENI in the germline V gene. Trimming cost V 3 bases and J 5 bases, with 19 bases left between them. The CDR3 sequence: CASSPPDRNVQYGYTF. The CDR3 nucleotides read TGTGCCAGCTCACCGCCCGACAGGAATGTTCAATATGGCTACACCTTC.

The chain is built from TRBV29-1 and TRBJ2-1; D may be TRBD1 (5 bases). The germline V and J ends were trimmed by 4 bases and 0 bases, with 10 bases remaining between them. CDR3 size: 14 residues. Germline V lookup: CDR1 SQVTM, CDR2 ANQGSEA. CDR3 in amino acids: CSVVGQSSYNEQFF. The CDR3 coding sequence is TGCAGCGTTGTGGGGCAGAGCTCCTACAATGAGCAGTTCTTC.

CDR3 DNA: TGCAGCGCTTACCTCCCCAAGGGGACGAGGAACATTCAGTACTTC. Residues: CSAYLPKGTRNIQYF. The chain carries TRBV29-1 and TRBJ2-4; either TRBD1 or TRBD2 may fit D (5 bases each). The germline V gene has CDR1 SQVTM and CDR2 ANQGSEA. Trimming removed 7 bases at V and 7 bases at J, with 23 bases between. This CDR3 is built from 15 residues.

This chain uses TRBV24-1 with TRBJ2-1, with TRBD2 identical over 15 bases. Germline-derived CDR1 and CDR2 are KGHDR and SFDVKD. V was clipped by 5 bases and J by 1 base; unmatched bases: 17. The CDR3 totals 22 residues. DNA of the CDR3: TGTGCCACCAGTGCCCCTGGGGCAGCCGGGACTAGCGGGAGGTGGTCCTACAATGAGCAGTTCTTC. Amino acid sequence: CATSAPGAAGTSGRWSYNEQFF.

The CDR3 spells CASSYGNSGLTSPLHF. CDR3 coding DNA: TGTGCCAGCAGTTACGGCAACAGCGGTTTGACCTCACCCCTCCACTTT. The rearrangement links TRBV6-5 to TRBJ1-6; D gene uncertain. The CDR3 is 16 amino acids. Germline lookup yields CDR1 MNHEY and CDR2 SVGAGI. With 2 bases removed from V and 10 bases from J, the gap between germline ends came to 18 bases.

The chain links TRBV15 to TRBJ1-5; no definite D call. The CDR3 extends over 15 amino acids. The germline CDR1 and CDR2 sequences are LNHNV and YYDKDF (reference sequence). Trimming took off 0 bases at V and 7 bases at J, with 13 bases between the two ends. This CDR3 reads CATSRDRQLGQPQHF. The CDR3 coding sequence is TGTGCCACCAGCAGAGATCGGCAGCTAGGCCAGCCCCAGCATTTT.

This chain uses TRBV4-3 with TRBJ2-7; TRBD2 matches 7 bases. The CDR3 runs to 18 residues. V lost 5 bases to trimming and J lost 1 base; unmatched junction nucleotides: 17. Germline V lookup: CDR1 LGHNA, CDR2 YSLEER. The CDR3 nucleotides are TGCGCCAGCAGCAAGTGGTTTTTACGGACTAGTCCGTCCTACGAGCAGTACTTC. As protein: CASSKWFLRTSPSYEQYF.

This chain connects TRBV18 to TRBJ2-1; D ambiguous. The ends were cut back, 2 bases at V and 0 bases at J, with 8 bases in the middle. CDR3 length: 15 residues. Looked up from germline, CDR1 is KGHSH and CDR2 is LQKENI. The CDR3 DNA reads TGTGCCAGCTCACCAAAACCCAGCTCCTACAATGAGCAGTTCTTC. Protein: CASSPKPSSYNEQFF.

This chain connects TRBV3-1 (or the pseudogene TRBV3-2) to TRBJ1-2, with D tentatively TRBD1 (5 bases). Germline loops: CDR1 LGHDT, CDR2 YNNKEL (reference sequence). There are 13 residues in the CDR3. V gave up 1 base and J gave up 2 bases, with 5 bases separating them. The DNA for the CDR3 is TGTGCCAGCAGCCAAGGGGGGAACTATGGCTACACCTTC. Translating gives CASSQGGNYGYTF.